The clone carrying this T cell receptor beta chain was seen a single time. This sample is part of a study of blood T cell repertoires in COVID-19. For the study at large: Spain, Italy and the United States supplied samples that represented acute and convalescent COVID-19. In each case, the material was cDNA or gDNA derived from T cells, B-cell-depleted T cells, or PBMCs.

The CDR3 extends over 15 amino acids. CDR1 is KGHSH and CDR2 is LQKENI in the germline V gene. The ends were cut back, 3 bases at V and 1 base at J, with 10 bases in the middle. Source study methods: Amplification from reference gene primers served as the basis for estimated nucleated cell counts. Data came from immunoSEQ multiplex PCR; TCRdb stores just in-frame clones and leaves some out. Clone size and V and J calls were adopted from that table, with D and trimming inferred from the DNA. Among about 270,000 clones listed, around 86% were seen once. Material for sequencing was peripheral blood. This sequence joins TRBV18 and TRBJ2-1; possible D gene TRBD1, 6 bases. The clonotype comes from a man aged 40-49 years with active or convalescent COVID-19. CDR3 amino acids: CASSPTDSSYNEQFF. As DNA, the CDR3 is TGTGCCAGCTCACCTACGGACAGTTCCTACAATGAGCAGTTCTTC.